The rows below give T cell receptor beta chains drawn from one sample of a study of post-analysis software for immune sequencing data. TCRdb fed the PCR reads into MiXCR, producing one record per CDR3 protein. The top ten clones hold more than 1.5% of a sample with under 650,000 distinct CDR3 sequences, about 40% of them seen once. Source material: blood. These TCRs come from a girl under 18 with multiple sclerosis. CDR3s include the opening cysteine and the closing phenylalanine or tryptophan. The D gene is left open where the match is weak. The size of a clone is reported for some rows only, either as once, few or many, or as a class for expanded clones.

size: -; V: TRBV12-3/TRBV12-4; J: TRBJ2-1; D: -; length: 15; DNA: TGTGCCAGCAGCGAACAGGGGGGGGCGTACAATGAGCAGTTCTTC; CDR3: CASSEQGGAYNEQFF
size: -; V: TRBV12-3/TRBV12-4; J: TRBJ2-5; D: TRBD1; length: 13; DNA: TGTGCCAGCAGCCCCGGGACAGGGGTGACCCAGTACTTC; CDR3: CASSPGTGVTQYF
size: -; V: TRBV6-1; J: TRBJ1-4; D: -; length: 15; DNA: TGTGCCAGCAGTGAACCCACGGGGCTTAATGAAAAACTGTTTTTT; CDR3: CASSEPTGLNEKLFF
size: few; V: TRBV29-1; J: TRBJ2-5; D: TRBD2; length: 13; DNA: TGCAGCGTTGACAGCGCGGGAGAAGAGACCCAGTACTTC; CDR3: CSVDSAGEETQYF
size: few; V: TRBV20-1; J: TRBJ2-2; D: TRBD2; length: 15; DNA: TGCAGTGCTAGTGGGGGGGGGAGTTACACCGGGGAGCTGTTTTTT; CDR3: CSASGGGSYTGELFF
size: few; V: TRBV12-3/TRBV12-4; J: TRBJ1-1; D: -; length: 11; DNA: TGTGCCAGCAGTTCCCGGGAACAAGCTTTCTTT; CDR3: CASSSREQAFF
size: -; V: TRBV5-5; J: TRBJ1-4; D: -; length: 16; DNA: TGTGCCAGCAGCTTGGGCGACGGTCCTACTAATGAAAAACTGTTTTTT; CDR3: CASSLGDGPTNEKLFF
size: -; V: TRBV7-9; J: TRBJ2-5; D: TRBD2; length: 12; DNA: TGTGCCAGCAGACACGGGGGGGAGACCCAGTACTTC; CDR3: CASRHGGETQYF
size: -; V: TRBV20-1; J: TRBJ2-1; D: -; length: 14; DNA: TGCAGTGCAAAGGGGGTGAATCCCTCCAATGAGCAGTTCTTC; CDR3: CSAKGVNPSNEQFF
size: few; V: TRBV4-1; J: TRBJ2-1; D: -; length: 14; DNA: TGCGCCAGCAGGACGGGACTCGAATACAATGAGCAGTTCTTC; CDR3: CASRTGLEYNEQFF
size: few; V: TRBV11-3; J: TRBJ1-6; D: -; length: 14; DNA: TGTGCCAGCAGCTTCCGGGAAGGGGGATCACCCCTCCACTTT; CDR3: CASSFREGGSPLHF
size: -; V: TRBV29-1; J: TRBJ2-4; D: -; length: 13; DNA: TGCAGCGTTGAAGGGACAACCAAAAACATTCAGTACTTC; CDR3: CSVEGTTKNIQYF
size: -; V: TRBV12-3/TRBV12-4; J: TRBJ1-2; D: TRBD1; length: 13; DNA: TGTGCCAGCAGGGGGACAGGGGGCAATGGCTACACCTTC; CDR3: CASRGTGGNGYTF
size: -; V: TRBV4-1; J: TRBJ2-1; D: TRBD2; length: 15; DNA: TGCGCCAGCAGCCAAGAGACTAGCGGGGGCAATGAGCAGTTCTTC; CDR3: CASSQETSGGNEQFF
size: many; V: TRBV10-2; J: TRBJ1-5; D: -; length: 16; DNA: TGCGCCAGCAGTGAGTCACCAGGGAATAGCAATCAGCCCCAGCATTTT; CDR3: CASSESPGNSNQPQHF
size: -; V: TRBV6-4; J: TRBJ1-5; D: -; length: 13; DNA: TGTGCCAGCAGGGAAGGGGCGAATCAGCCCCAGCATTTT; CDR3: CASREGANQPQHF
size: -; V: TRBV2; J: TRBJ2-3; D: TRBD2; length: 14; DNA: TGTGCCAGCACCCCGGGAGGGAGCACAGATACGCAGTATTTT; CDR3: CASTPGGSTDTQYF
size: -; V: TRBV12-3/TRBV12-4; J: TRBJ2-1; D: TRBD2; length: 15; DNA: TGTGCCAGCAGTTTGTTTACTAGCGGGGGCAATGAGCAGTTCTTC; CDR3: CASSLFTSGGNEQFF
size: -; V: TRBV5-1; J: TRBJ2-4; D: TRBD1; length: 14; DNA: TGCGCCAGCAGCCGCGGGACAGGGGGTAACATTCAGTACTTC; CDR3: CASSRGTGGNIQYF
size: -; V: TRBV9; J: TRBJ1-4; D: TRBD1; length: 16; DNA: TGTGCCAGCAGCTCCCGAGGACAGGGCTGGAAGGAAAAACTGTTTTTT; CDR3: CASSSRGQGWKEKLFF
size: -; V: TRBV5-1; J: TRBJ2-7; D: -; length: 15; DNA: TGCGCCAGCAGCTCCGAACCCCAAGAGGGGGACGAGCAGTACTTC; CDR3: CASSSEPQEGDEQYF
size: -; V: TRBV12-3/TRBV12-4; J: TRBJ1-1; D: -; length: 10; DNA: TGTGCCAGCAGTTTTTCGAAAGCTTTCTTT; CDR3: CASSFSKAFF
size: few; V: TRBV2; J: TRBJ1-1; D: -; length: 11; DNA: TGTGCCAGCGAATACCGGGCTGAAGCTTTCTTT; CDR3: CASEYRAEAFF
size: -; V: TRBV12-3/TRBV12-4; J: TRBJ2-1; D: -; length: 12; DNA: TGTGCCAGCACCGAGGATTGGGATGAGCAGTTCTTC; CDR3: CASTEDWDEQFF
size: -; V: TRBV2; J: TRBJ2-3; D: -; length: 13; DNA: TGTGCCAGCGTCCGGGCTAGCACAGATACGCAGTATTTT; CDR3: CASVRASTDTQYF
size: few; V: TRBV5-1; J: TRBJ1-1; D: -; length: 15; DNA: TGCGCCAGCAGCTTAGATATCGGGGTGGCCACTGAAGCTTTCTTT; CDR3: CASSLDIGVATEAFF
size: few; V: TRBV20-1; J: TRBJ1-1; D: -; length: 10; DNA: TGCAGTGCTGGCGAAGTCGGGCATTTCTTT; CDR3: CSAGEVGHFF
size: -; V: TRBV4-1; J: TRBJ2-1; D: -; length: 16; DNA: TGCGCCAGCAGCCGTCCAGGAAGGGGAGAGGGCAATGAGCAGTTCTTC; CDR3: CASSRPGRGEGNEQFF
size: -; V: TRBV7-8; J: TRBJ2-6; D: -; length: 15; DNA: TGTGCCAGCAGCTACAGCAGCTCTGGGGCCAACGTCCGGACTTTC; CDR3: CASSYSSSGANVRTF
size: -; V: TRBV7-9; J: TRBJ1-3; D: TRBD1; length: 14; DNA: TGTGCCAGCACAAAGACAGGGACTGGAAACACCATATATTTT; CDR3: CASTKTGTGNTIYF
size: -; V: TRBV5-1; J: TRBJ2-3; D: -; length: 12; DNA: TGCGCCAGCAGTTCGGAGGGGGGTACGCAGTATTTT; CDR3: CASSSEGGTQYF
size: few; V: TRBV3-1; J: TRBJ2-1; D: -; length: 13; DNA: TGTGCCAGCAGCCCTTTGAAGGGGAATGAGCAGTTCTTC; CDR3: CASSPLKGNEQFF
size: few; V: TRBV28; J: TRBJ2-1; D: TRBD1; length: 13; DNA: TGTGCCAGCAGCTTCGGACAGGGGGCCGAGCAGTTCTTC; CDR3: CASSFGQGAEQFF
size: -; V: TRBV5-4; J: TRBJ1-2; D: -; length: 15; DNA: TGTGCCAGCAGCTTGGCGGAGGGAATGGACTATGGCTACACCTTC; CDR3: CASSLAEGMDYGYTF
size: few; V: TRBV12-3/TRBV12-4; J: TRBJ1-1; D: -; length: 13; DNA: TGTGCCAGCAGTCCAGGGGTCGGGACTGAAGCTTTCTTT; CDR3: CASSPGVGTEAFF
size: few; V: TRBV7-2; J: TRBJ1-2; D: -; length: 18; DNA: TGTGCCAGCAGCTTGGCCCCCCCGTGGGGGTCAGCTGGGTATGGCTACACCTTC; CDR3: CASSLAPPWGSAGYGYTF
size: -; V: TRBV5-1; J: TRBJ2-3; D: TRBD2; length: 17; DNA: TGCGCCAGCAGCACGGGGACTAGCGGGGGGGTCACAGATACGCAGTATTTT; CDR3: CASSTGTSGGVTDTQYF
size: -; V: TRBV27; J: TRBJ2-3; D: TRBD1; length: 17; DNA: TGTGCCAGCAGTCTCCAGACAGGGGGCGGGTGGACAGATACGCAGTATTTT; CDR3: CASSLQTGGGWTDTQYF
size: -; V: TRBV29-1; J: TRBJ2-7; D: TRBD2; length: 14; DNA: TGCAGCGTAGGCTGGACTAGCGGGAGTAGCGAGCAGTACTTC; CDR3: CSVGWTSGSSEQYF
size: -; V: TRBV24-1; J: TRBJ2-3; D: -; length: 14; DNA: TGTGCCACTGGTCTCGGGGGAGAGGTGAATACGCAGTATTTT; CDR3: CATGLGGEVNTQYF
size: few; V: TRBV29-1; J: TRBJ2-1; D: TRBD2; length: 15; DNA: TGCAGCGTCCTCGGGACTAGCGGGGGGCCCACGGAGCAGTTCTTC; CDR3: CSVLGTSGGPTEQFF
size: few; V: TRBV6-2/TRBV6-3; J: TRBJ2-1; D: -; length: 12; DNA: TGTGCCAGCAGTAGTTCGGACAGCCAGCAGTTCTTC; CDR3: CASSSSDSQQFF
size: -; V: TRBV4-1; J: TRBJ2-7; D: TRBD2; length: 14; DNA: TGCACCAGCAGCCAAGGTTCGGGGGGCTACGAGCAGTACTTC; CDR3: CTSSQGSGGYEQYF
size: -; V: TRBV9; J: TRBJ2-5; D: -; length: 14; DNA: TGTGCCAGCAGCGTCGGGACTCGCCAAGAGACCCAGTACTTC; CDR3: CASSVGTRQETQYF
size: -; V: TRBV2; J: TRBJ2-7; D: TRBD1; length: 14; DNA: TGTGCCAGCGGGGACCGGGACAGACTTCGGGAGCAGTACTTC; CDR3: CASGDRDRLREQYF
size: -; V: TRBV20-1; J: TRBJ2-1; D: -; length: 17; DNA: TGCAGTGCTAGGGAAGCCCTGTTGCAAAGCTCCTACAATGAGCAGTTCTTC; CDR3: CSAREALLQSSYNEQFF